This TCR beta chain emerged from a study of blood T cell repertoires in COVID-19. Looking at the study overall: Some COVID-19 samples were acute and others convalescent; all came from the United States, Italy and Spain. Sources were T cells, B-cell-depleted T cells, or PBMCs; the material itself was cDNA or gDNA.

Looked up from germline, CDR1 is WNHNN and CDR2 is SYGVQD (reference sequence). The V and J ends lost 4 bases and 5 bases, in that order; junction bases with no gene match: 12. The CDR3 spans 17 residues. Per the authors' pipeline: By means of reference gene primer amplification, nucleated cell counts were estimated. Only in-frame clones appear in the TCRdb table, and some are missing; sequencing was by immunoSEQ multiplex PCR. V and J calls and clone size are those listed in that table; D and trimming were worked out from the DNA. The table shows about 210,000 clones, with about 87% occurring only once.

The sequencing sample was made of peripheral blood. The rearrangement joins TRBV10-1 to TRBJ1-1; 11 positions match TRBD1. This TCR came from a man in his 60s who had recovered from COVID-19. The CDR3 region is CASSVTGQGDGSTEAFF. For the CDR3, the DNA is TGCGCCAGCAGTGTAACGGGACAGGGGGACGGAAGTACTGAAGCTTTCTTT.